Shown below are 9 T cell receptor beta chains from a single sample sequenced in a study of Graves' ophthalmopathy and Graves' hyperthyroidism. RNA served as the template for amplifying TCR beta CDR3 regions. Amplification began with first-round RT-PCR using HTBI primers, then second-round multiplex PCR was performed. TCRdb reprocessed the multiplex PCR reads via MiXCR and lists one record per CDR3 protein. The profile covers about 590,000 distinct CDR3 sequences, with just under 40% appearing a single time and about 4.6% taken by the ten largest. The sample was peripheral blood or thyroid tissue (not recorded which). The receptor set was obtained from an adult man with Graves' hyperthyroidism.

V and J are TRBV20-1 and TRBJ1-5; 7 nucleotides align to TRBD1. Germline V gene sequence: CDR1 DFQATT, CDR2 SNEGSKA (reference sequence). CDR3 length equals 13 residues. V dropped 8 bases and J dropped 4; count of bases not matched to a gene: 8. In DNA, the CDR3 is TGCAGTTTCCACCCACAGGGGAATCAGCCCCAGCATTTT. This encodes CSFHPQGNQPQHF.

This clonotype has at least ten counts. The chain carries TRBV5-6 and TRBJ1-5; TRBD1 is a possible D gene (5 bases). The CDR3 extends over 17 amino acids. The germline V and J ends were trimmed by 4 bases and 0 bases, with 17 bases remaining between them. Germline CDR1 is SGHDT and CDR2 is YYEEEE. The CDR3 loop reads CASSPNRDSYSNQPQHF. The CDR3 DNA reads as TGTGCCAGCAGCCCTAACCGAGACAGCTATAGCAATCAGCCCCAGCATTTT.

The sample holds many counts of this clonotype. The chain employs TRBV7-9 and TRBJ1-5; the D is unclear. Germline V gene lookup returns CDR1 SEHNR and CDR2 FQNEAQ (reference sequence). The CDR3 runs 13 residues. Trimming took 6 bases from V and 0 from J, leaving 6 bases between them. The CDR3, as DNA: TGTGCCAGCAGTGAAAATAGCAATCAGCCCCAGCATTTT. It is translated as CASSENSNQPQHF. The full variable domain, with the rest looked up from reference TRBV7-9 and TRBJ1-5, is DTGVSQNPRHKITKRGQNVTFRCDPISEHNRLYWYRQTLGQGPEFLTYFQNEAQLEKSRLLSDRFSAERPKGSFSTLEIQRTEQGDSAMYLCASSENSNQPQHFGDGTRLSIL.

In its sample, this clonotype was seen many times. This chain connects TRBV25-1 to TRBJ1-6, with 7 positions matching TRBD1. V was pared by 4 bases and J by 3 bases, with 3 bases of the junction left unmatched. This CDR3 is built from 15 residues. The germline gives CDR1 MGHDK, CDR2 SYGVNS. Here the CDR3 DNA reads TGTGCCAGCAGTGGAGGGACAGACTATAATTCACCCCTCCACTTT. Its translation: CASSGGTDYNSPLHF.

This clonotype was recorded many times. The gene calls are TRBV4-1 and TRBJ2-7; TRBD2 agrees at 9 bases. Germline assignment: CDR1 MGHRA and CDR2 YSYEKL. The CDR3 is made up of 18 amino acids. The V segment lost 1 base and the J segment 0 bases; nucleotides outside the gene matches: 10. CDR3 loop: CASSQGLETSGTSYEQYF. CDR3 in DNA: TGCGCCAGCAGCCAAGGACTTGAGACTAGCGGTACCTCCTACGAGCAGTACTTC.

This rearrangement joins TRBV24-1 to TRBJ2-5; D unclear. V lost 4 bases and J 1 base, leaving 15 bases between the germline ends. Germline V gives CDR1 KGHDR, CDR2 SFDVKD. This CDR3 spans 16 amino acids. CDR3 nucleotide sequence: TGTGCCACCAGTGACAGGACGGAAGGCCTCCAAGAGACCCAGTACTTC. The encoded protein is CATSDRTEGLQETQYF.

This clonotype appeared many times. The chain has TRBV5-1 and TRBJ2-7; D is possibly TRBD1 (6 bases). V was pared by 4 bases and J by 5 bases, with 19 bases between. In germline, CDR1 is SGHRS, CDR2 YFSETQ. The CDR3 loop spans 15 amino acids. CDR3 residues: CASSITGTAIDEQYF. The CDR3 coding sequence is TGCGCCAGCAGCATCACAGGGACCGCAATTGACGAGCAGTACTTC.

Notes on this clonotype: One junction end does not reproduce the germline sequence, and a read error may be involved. The CDR3 DNA sequence: TGTGCCACCAGTGCACAGGGACGCTACACCTTC. This codes for CATSAQGRYTF. The chain uses TRBV2 and TRBJ1-2, with D possibly TRBD1 on 6 matching bases. Germline assignment: CDR1 SNHLY and CDR2 FYNNEI. The CDR3 is made up of 11 amino acids.

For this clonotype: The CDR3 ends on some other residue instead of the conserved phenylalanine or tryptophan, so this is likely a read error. Here the CDR3 reads CASSLGEPDKAFS. As DNA, the CDR3 is TGTGCCAGCAGCTTGGGGGAACCAGACAAAGCTTTCTCT. J is TRBJ1-1 and V is TRBV7-8; maybe TRBD1 (5 bases). This CDR3 has 13 residues. With 3 bases removed from V and 9 bases from J, the gap between germline ends came to 14 bases. From germline, CDR1 is SGHVS and CDR2 FQNEAQ.